Listed below are T cell receptor beta chains from one sample, sequenced in a study of control samples from healthy donors and cancer patients. TCRdb's copy holds only in-frame clones and misses some; the assay was immunoSEQ multiplex PCR. The sample records 120,000 to 150,000 clones, more than 85% being singletons. Material for sequencing was blood. The receptor set was obtained from a man younger than 45 in good health. The CDR3 runs from the conserved cysteine through the conserved F or W. The D gene is left open where the match is weak. Not every row has a clone size; where given, it reads once, few, many or a size class.

D,V,J,size,CDR3,DNA
.,TRBV6-5,TRBJ1-5,.,CASSYANNQPQHF,TGTGCCAGCAGTTACGCAAACAATCAGCCCCAGCATTTT
TRBD1,TRBV5-6,TRBJ2-7,.,CASSLAQRTGFSYEQYF,TGTGCCAGCAGCTTGGCTCAAAGGACAGGGTTCTCCTACGAGCAGTACTTC
.,TRBV7-2,TRBJ1-6,.,CASSSRDRSPLHF,TGTGCCAGCAGCTCCCGGGACCGCTCACCCCTCCACTTT
.,TRBV15,TRBJ1-3,.,CATKTGGNTIYF,TGTGCCACCAAAACGGGCGGAAACACCATATATTTT
.,TRBV7-6,TRBJ2-7,.,CASSSPGSRLREQYF,TGTGCCAGCAGCTCCCCGGGCTCCAGGCTACGGGAGCAGTACTTC
TRBD1,TRBV5-1,TRBJ2-1,.,CASSLEGARSYNEQFF,TGCGCCAGCAGCTTGGAGGGGGCTCGCTCCTACAATGAGCAGTTCTTC
.,TRBV30,TRBJ2-6,.,CAWTRSSGANVLTF,TGTGCCTGGACTCGAAGCTCTGGGGCCAACGTCCTGACTTTC
.,TRBV11-2,TRBJ1-1,.,CASTKRRGMNTEAFF,TGTGCCAGCACAAAAAGACGGGGTATGAACACTGAAGCTTTCTTT
.,TRBV3-1/TRBV3-2,TRBJ1-6,once,CASSQVGGNSPLHF,TGTGCCAGCAGCCAGGTAGGGGGGAATTCACCCCTCCACTTT
.,TRBV11-2,TRBJ1-1,.,CASSFGTEAFF,TGTGCCAGCAGCTTCGGTACTGAAGCTTTCTTT